These 20 T cell receptor beta chains share one sample of origin, sequenced in a study of tissue T cells after allogeneic stem cell transplantation. TCRdb's copy holds only in-frame clones and misses some; the assay was immunoSEQ multiplex PCR. The table includes around 6,800 clones, roughly half detected once. The sample's time point: mouse harvest day 7 after allogeneic transplant. Tail vein injection delivered 10^7 T-cell-depleted bone marrow cells and 10^6 splenic CD5+ T cells. Sequences were obtained from lymph node tissue. These receptor sequences come from a female BALB/c mouse given C57BL/6 T cells with graft-versus-host disease after an allogeneic hematopoietic cell transplant.

This clone has just one count. Germline and genes: mouse. The CDR3 end falls 1 residue outside the read, so it is completed with the germline J gene. This chain connects TRBV23 to TRBJ1-1. The germline gives CDR1 KGHTA, CDR2 FQNQQP. The CDR3 has 11 amino acids. Incomplete CDR3 DNA: TGCTCCAGCAGTCAAGCCGCAGAAGTCTTC. The encoded protein is CSSSQAAEVF. The CDR3 in full is CSSSQAAEVFF.

This clone has more than one count but fewer than ten. Genes here carry mouse names. The read falls 1 residue short of the CDR3 end, and the missing part is taken from the germline J gene. The chain employs TRBV29 and TRBJ1-1; no reliable D call. Per the germline V gene, CDR1 is MSHET and CDR2 is SYDVDS. The CDR3 is made up of 13 amino acids. V lost 0 bases to trimming and J lost 5 bases, with 7 bases between them. CDR3: CASSLSEQTEVFF. The DNA read from the CDR3 is TGTGCTAGCAGTTTATCGGAGCAGACAGAAGTCTTC.

In the case of this clone: These gene names are mouse names. The read ends 1 residue before the CDR3 terminus; that terminus is restored from the germline J gene. The V and J genes are TRBV29 and TRBJ2-5; unclear D gene. CDR3 length: 14 amino acids. Trimming cost V 0 bases and J 4 bases, with 8 bases left between them. CDR1 is MSHET and CDR2 is SYDVDS in the germline V gene. This CDR3 is CASSLSWQKDTQYF. CDR3 bases read: TGTGCTAGCAGTTTATCGTGGCAGAAAGACACCCAGTAC.

Comments on this clone: The genes are named according to mouse. The read is 1 residue too short to cover the CDR3 end, so that end is filled in from the germline J gene. V usage is TRBV26 and J usage is TRBJ2-3, with 11 positions matching TRBD1. In germline, CDR1 is KGHPV, CDR2 FQNQEV (reference sequence). J lost 4 bases, V lost 6 bases, and 0 bases had no gene match. The length of the CDR3 is 13 residues. CDR3: CASRDRGPETLYF. The covered CDR3 bases are TGTGCCAGCAGGGACAGGGGGCCAGAAACGCTGTAT.

Remarks on this clone: The gene names here belong to mouse. The CDR3 end is not reached by the read, which stops 1 residue before it; the germline J gene fills it in. The gene calls are TRBV13-1 and TRBJ2-5; 9 bases fit TRBD1. CDR3 length: 13 residues. Germline assignment: CDR1 NSHNY and CDR2 SYGAGN. V lost 2 bases, J lost 7 bases, and 2 bases stayed unmatched. The DNA read from the CDR3 is TGTGCCAGCAGTGAAGGGACAGGGTACACCCAGTAC. Translating gives CASSEGTGYTQY. The CDR3 reads in full as CASSEGTGYTQYF.

This clone was picked up one time. All gene names here are mouse names. The sequence runs out 1 residue before the end of the CDR3; the remainder is reconstructed from the germline J gene. This same CDR3 is encoded by further DNA sequences in the sample. V and J are TRBV31 and TRBJ1-3; no clear D. CDR1 is GKSSPN and CDR2 is SITVG in the germline V gene. The CDR3 is made up of 12 amino acids. V was trimmed by 1 base and J by 0 bases, leaving 1 base between them. The CDR3 DNA, read in part, is TGTGCCTGGAGTCATTCTGGAAATACGCTCTAT. Its protein is CAWSHSGNTLY. The full CDR3 protein reads CAWSHSGNTLYF.

Turning to this clone: The genes are named according to mouse. Read coverage stops 1 residue before the CDR3 terminus; the germline J gene supplies the remainder. The rearrangement uses TRBV2 and TRBJ2-7, with 12 bases matching TRBD2. Germline V gene sequence: CDR1 LGHNA, CDR2 YSYQKL. This CDR3 comprises 16 residues. The junction had 3 bases not matched to a gene; V was cut back by 3 bases and J by 0 bases. CDR3 DNA (partial): TGTGCCAGCAGCCACGGGACTGGGGGGTTCTCCTATGAACAGTAC. Translated: CASSHGTGGFSYEQY. The CDR3 reads in full as CASSHGTGGFSYEQYF.

Only a few counts were recorded for this clone. Gene and germline names: mouse. The CDR3 end lies 1 residue beyond the end of the read and is filled in from the germline J gene. The chain is built from TRBV31 and TRBJ1-5, with TRBD1 as a possible D gene (6 bases). V lost 0 bases, J lost 1 base, and 7 bases lay in between. The CDR3 contains 14 residues. Germline CDR1 GKSSPN, CDR2 SITVG. Here the CDR3 reads CAWSLGTNNQAPLF. Incomplete CDR3 DNA: TGTGCCTGGAGTCTTGGGACAAACAACCAGGCTCCGCTT.

Concerning this clone: Gene and germline names: mouse. The sequence runs out 1 residue before the end of the CDR3; the remainder is reconstructed from the germline J gene. The rearrangement uses TRBV12-2 and TRBJ1-4, with 7 bases aligning to TRBD1. The CDR3 covers 15 residues. The germline CDR1 and CDR2 sequences are SGHLS and HYDKME. The J segment lost 4 bases and the V segment lost 0 bases, leaving 4 bases of the junction unmatched. This chain's CDR3 is CASSLPGQNNERLFF. The DNA read from the CDR3 is TGTGCCAGCTCTCTCCCGGGACAGAACAACGAAAGATTATTT.

With regard to this clone: Mouse gene names apply. CDR3 amino acids: CASSLIGTSNTEVFF. Incomplete CDR3 DNA: TGTGCCAGCAGTCTAATTGGGACATCAAACACAGAAGTCTTC. J is TRBJ1-1 and V is TRBV26; the D gene is possibly TRBD1 (6 bases). Sequencing ends 1 residue short of the CDR3 end; the germline J gene provides the rest. The CDR3 sequence is 15 residues long. CDR1 is KGHPV and CDR2 is FQNQEV in the germline V gene (reference sequence). V was trimmed by 3 bases and J by 0 bases, leaving 11 bases between them.

With regard to this clone: Genes and germline are mouse. The sequence runs out 1 residue before the end of the CDR3; the remainder is reconstructed from the germline J gene. This sequence joins TRBV14 and TRBJ1-1; D gene ambiguous. CDR3 length: 14 residues. V dropped 2 bases and J dropped 0 bases, with 8 bases sitting between them. Germline V gives CDR1 SGHDT, CDR2 FRDEAV. The chain's CDR3 is CASSFGNANTEVFF. CDR3 DNA (partial): TGTGCCAGCAGTTTTGGCAATGCAAACACAGAAGTCTTC.

Regarding this clone: Gene names follow the mouse nomenclature. The CDR3 is cut off 1 residue early in the read; its end comes from the germline J gene. This sequence joins TRBV1 and TRBJ1-5, with unresolved D. V dropped 2 bases and J dropped 0 bases, with 8 bases sitting between them. CDR3 length: 15 amino acids. In germline, CDR1 is NSQYPW, CDR2 LRSPGD (reference sequence). This chain's CDR3 is CTCSARQDNNQAPLF. CDR3 DNA, as far as it was read: TGCACCTGCAGTGCAAGACAAGATAACAACCAGGCTCCGCTT.

A few counts support this clone. Gene names and germline refer to mouse. Coverage ceases 1 residue before the CDR3 finishes, and the germline J gene fills in the end. This chain joins TRBV13-1 and TRBJ1-3, with 9 bases that match TRBD1. The CDR3 extends over 17 amino acids. The V segment lost 0 bases and the J segment 0 bases; nucleotides outside the gene matches: 4. Germline V CDR1 and CDR2: NSHNY, SYGAGN. This chain's CDR3 is CASSDGDRGNSGNTLYF. The CDR3 bases that were read are TGTGCCAGCAGTGATGGAGACAGGGGGAATTCTGGAAATACGCTCTAT.

The sample holds a few counts of this clone. Gene names are mouse gene names. With the read ending 1 residue before the CDR3 end, the germline J gene is used to fill in that end. The gene calls are TRBV15 and TRBJ2-2, with D perhaps TRBD1 or TRBD2 (5 bases each). V was shortened by 1 base and J by 0 bases, with 6 bases between the two germline ends. The germline CDR1 and CDR2 sequences are SGHND and FRSKSL. This CDR3 region has 15 residues. The part of the CDR3 DNA that was read is TGTGCCAGCAGTTTAGGGGGCTCAAACACCGGGCAGCTCTAC. This translates into CASSLGGSNTGQLY. The CDR3 reads in full as CASSLGGSNTGQLYF.

By share, this clone counts as large. All gene names here are mouse names. The read ends 1 residue before the CDR3 terminus; that terminus is restored from the germline J gene. The J gene is TRBJ1-4, the V gene TRBV16, with D hard to call. Germline CDR1 SGHSA, CDR2 FRNQAP. This CDR3 spans 14 amino acids. The V gene lost 2 bases and the J gene lost 0 bases, with 4 bases spanning the gap. The CDR3 here is CASSLQISNERLFF. The CDR3 bases that were read are TGTGCAAGCAGCTTACAGATTTCCAACGAAAGATTATTT.

With respect to this clone: Mouse germline and gene names are used. The read halts 1 residue ahead of the CDR3 end, with the missing end drawn from the germline J gene. This chain joins TRBV13-1 and TRBJ1-1; D is perhaps TRBD1 (5 bases). The V end was cut by 1 base, the J end by 1 base, with 11 bases between. Germline CDR1 NSHNY, CDR2 SYGAGN. The CDR3 is 15 amino acids. The CDR3 DNA, read in part, is TGTGCCAGCAGTGATCTTCAGGGAGGAAACACAGAAGTCTTC. Amino acid sequence: CASSDLQGGNTEVF. In full, the CDR3 is CASSDLQGGNTEVFF.

Details on this clone: Gene labels here are mouse ones. The read stops 1 residue short of the end of the CDR3; the missing end is completed from the germline J gene. The chain couples TRBV2 to TRBJ2-7; 7 nucleotides agree with TRBD2. The CDR3 runs to 14 residues. In germline, CDR1 is LGHNA, CDR2 YSYQKL. V dropped 0 bases and J dropped 3; count of bases not matched to a gene: 2. The CDR3 region is CASSQEDWIYEQYF. CDR3 DNA (partial): TGTGCCAGCAGCCAAGAGGACTGGATCTATGAACAGTAC.

To note about this clone: Germline and genes here are mouse. Read data end 1 residue before the CDR3 end; the end is taken from the germline J gene. The chain couples TRBV26 to TRBJ2-4; D may be TRBD2 (6 bases). V lost 0 bases and J 0 bases, leaving 13 bases between the germline ends. Germline V gene lookup returns CDR1 KGHPV and CDR2 FQNQEV (reference sequence). The CDR3 is 17 residues long. CDR3 DNA (partial): TGTGCCAGCAGTCTGTCGAACTGGGCTTATAGTCAAAACACCTTGTAC. Amino acids: CASSLSNWAYSQNTLY. The CDR3 as a whole reads CASSLSNWAYSQNTLYF.

Comment on this clone: Each gene name is a mouse one. Read coverage stops 1 residue before the CDR3 terminus; the germline J gene supplies the remainder. The V call is TRBV13-1, the J call TRBJ2-3; 7 bases agree with TRBD1. The CDR3 extends over 14 amino acids. Germline CDR1 NSHNY, CDR2 SYGAGN. The trim removed 7 bases at V and 2 bases at J, leaving 7 bases unmatched. This chain's CDR3 is CASGPTGFAETLYF. The CDR3 bases that were read are TGTGCCAGCGGTCCGACAGGGTTTGCAGAAACGCTGTAT.

Judged by abundance, this clone is medium-sized (0.01 to 0.1%). All gene names here are mouse names. The read is 1 residue too short to cover the CDR3 end, so that end is filled in from the germline J gene. The chain uses TRBV4 and TRBJ2-7; 11 positions match TRBD2. V trimming: 5 bases; J trimming: 4 bases; junction bases outside the gene matches: 4. The CDR3 is made up of 14 amino acids. Per germline, CDR1 LGHDT and CDR2 YNNKQL (reference sequence). The CDR3 sequence: CASSPGTGGYEQYF. The sequenced part of the CDR3 DNA is TGTGCCAGCAGCCCCGGGACTGGGGGATATGAACAGTAC.